The 15 T cell receptor beta chains below all came from one sample that was sequenced in a study of post-analysis software for immune sequencing data (dated by TCRdb to between 2015 and 2016). General findings and caveats noted by the study authors: Significantly higher frequencies in patients than in controls were found for about five TRBV segments, including TRBV5-6, TRBV5-1 and TRBV20-1.

The library was generated by PCR. TCRdb shows the sequencer as Illumina HiSeq 2500. To reduce PCR and sequencing biases, unique molecular identifiers were incorporated into the TCR beta cDNA libraries. The public reads were quality trimmed at Q25 with fastp and then assembled into clones with MiXCR by TCRdb, keeping productive beta chains. Rows are combined by CDR3 protein, so each entry shows the most common genes and DNA. Within this sample are fewer than 850,000 distinct CDR3 sequences, with roughly 27% of them counted one time only. The leading ten clones occupy about 0.5% of the sample. What these receptors recognize is not known. Sequences were obtained from blood. The receptors derive from a girl aged 10-17 years with multiple sclerosis.

This chain links TRBV20-1 with TRBJ2-7; D might be TRBD2 (6 bases). The CDR3 is 15 amino acids. Per germline, CDR1 DFQATT and CDR2 SNEGSKA (reference sequence). V gave up 4 bases and J gave up 12 bases, with 28 bases separating them. The CDR3 region is CSATLGGRDLVTLYF. The CDR3 DNA is TGCAGTGCTACACTCGGGGGAAGAGACCTTGTGACCCTGTACTTC.

The chain links TRBV6-2 or TRBV6-3 to TRBJ1-1; 7 bases are shared with TRBD1. The CDR3 extends over 14 amino acids. Germline CDR1 reads MNHEY; CDR2 reads SVGEGT. With V trimmed by 5 bases and J by 0 bases, 3 bases remained unmatched. CDR3 residues: CASSRGHMNTEAFF. CDR3 DNA: TGTGCCAGCAGTAGGGGGCACATGAACACTGAAGCTTTCTTT.

CDR3 protein: CATSDLRTANTEAFF. CDR3 DNA sequence: TGTGCCACCAGTGATTTACGGACAGCGAACACTGAAGCTTTCTTT. The chain joins TRBV24-1 to TRBJ1-1; the D gene is possibly TRBD1 (6 bases). The V gene's germline CDR1 is KGHDR and CDR2 SFDVKD. The CDR3 runs 15 residues. V was pared by 1 base and J by 1 base, with 9 bases between.

This clonotype was recorded a few times. The J gene is TRBJ1-2, the V gene TRBV3-1; the D is unclear. Germline-derived CDR1 and CDR2 are LGHDT and YNNKEL (reference sequence). Trimming removed 0 bases at V and 4 bases at J, with 6 bases between. CDR3 length: 13 amino acids. CDR3 in amino acids: CASSQEPSYGYTF. The DNA for the CDR3 is TGTGCCAGCAGCCAAGAGCCTAGCTATGGCTACACCTTC.

The CDR3 loop is CSARDRLLSGYF. The CDR3 nucleotides read TGCAGTGCTAGAGATCGTCTTCTCTCAGGGTACTTC. The chain carries TRBV20-1 and TRBJ2-5; D remains unclear. This CDR3 region has 12 residues. In germline, CDR1 is DFQATT, CDR2 SNEGSKA (reference sequence). V was clipped by 0 bases and J by 13 bases, with 15 bases between them.

This chain links TRBV20-1 with TRBJ1-5; D remains ambiguous. The CDR3 runs to 15 residues. V shed 6 bases and J shed 2 bases, with 17 bases lying between them. Germline V gene lookup returns CDR1 DFQATT and CDR2 SNEGSKA (reference sequence). The CDR3 reads CSANTPLSGNQPQHF. As DNA, the CDR3 is TGCAGTGCAAACACTCCCCTCTCAGGCAATCAGCCCCAGCATTTT.

In its sample, this clonotype was seen a few times. The chain carries TRBV20-1 and TRBJ1-5, with a possible D match to TRBD1 (6 bases). Germline V gene lookup returns CDR1 DFQATT and CDR2 SNEGSKA (reference sequence). Trimming shortened V by 6 bases and J by 11 bases, and 17 bases separated the two germline ends. This CDR3 has 12 residues. This chain's CDR3 is CSATLPDRTQHF. The CDR3 DNA is TGCAGTGCGACGCTCCCCGACAGGACCCAGCATTTT.

The chain is built from TRBV27 and TRBJ1-2, with D unresolved. Germline CDR1 reads MNHEY; CDR2 reads SMNVEV (reference sequence). Trimming pared 6 bases from V and 4 bases from J, leaving 15 bases between. The CDR3 sequence is 14 residues long. The CDR3 loop reads CASSLGRGGYGYTF. CDR3 coding DNA: TGTGCCAGCAGCTTAGGGCGGGGAGGCTATGGCTACACCTTC.

This clonotype appeared many times. The chain uses TRBV20-1 and TRBJ2-7, with 8 bases identical to TRBD1. The germline V gene has CDR1 DFQATT and CDR2 SNEGSKA (reference sequence). This CDR3 spans 14 amino acids. V lost 6 bases and J lost 0; bases outside the gene matches: 7. CDR3: CSAEDRASSYEQYF. In nucleotides, the CDR3 is TGCAGTGCGGAGGACAGGGCAAGCTCCTACGAGCAGTACTTC.

This sequence joins TRBV12-3 or TRBV12-4 and TRBJ2-3, with D perhaps being TRBD1 or TRBD2 (6 bases each). With 2 bases removed from V and 0 bases from J, the gap between germline ends came to 18 bases. The length of the CDR3 is 18 residues. CDR3 in DNA: TGTGCCAGCAGTTTATCCACCTTGGGGGGCGCTAGCACAGATACGCAGTATTTT. Translating it yields CASSLSTLGGASTDTQYF.

This clonotype came up a few times. The CDR3 reads CASSLIGRYEQFF. In DNA form, the CDR3 reads TGTGCCAGCAGTTTAATCGGTCGCTATGAGCAGTTCTTC. The chain joins TRBV27 to TRBJ2-1; D is uncertain. Per the germline V gene, CDR1 is MNHEY and CDR2 is SMNVEV (reference sequence). The CDR3 has 13 residues. V lost 2 bases, J lost 8 bases, and 10 bases lay in between.

The chain uses TRBV24-1 and TRBJ1-5, with a weak D call TRBD1 (5 bases). The CDR3 totals 13 residues. Germline V gives CDR1 KGHDR, CDR2 SFDVKD. Trimming removed 4 bases from V and 2 bases from J, with 5 bases in between. CDR3 DNA: TGTGCCACCAGTGAAGGGGGCAATCAGCCCCAGCATTTT. This translates into CATSEGGNQPQHF.

This clonotype was picked up many times. This rearrangement joins TRBV4-1 to TRBJ2-3; D unresolved. Germline V CDR1 and CDR2: MGHRA, YSYEKL. The V end was cut by 1 base, the J end by 4 bases, with 9 bases between. The CDR3 is 14 amino acids. CDR3 in DNA: TGCGCCAGCAGCCAAGCCTACGGTCCAGATACGCAGTATTTT. Translating it yields CASSQAYGPDTQYF.

Regarding this clonotype: The junction shows a germline mismatch at one end, possibly a read error. The chain combines TRBV9 with TRBJ1-1, with D maybe TRBD1 (5 bases). In germline, CDR1 is SGDLS, CDR2 YYNGEE. This CDR3 spans 15 amino acids. CDR3 sequence: CASSVAWGLNIEAFF. Written as DNA, the CDR3 is TGTGCCAGCAGCGTAGCATGGGGCCTGAACATTGAAGCTTTCTTT.

The chain uses TRBV6-1 and TRBJ2-1; possible D gene TRBD2, 7 bases. The germline V gene encodes CDR1 MNHNS and CDR2 SASEGT. This CDR3 spans 14 amino acids. The V end lost 8 bases, the J end lost 3 bases, and 14 bases lay between the germline ends. This CDR3 reads CASSNGGHYNEQFF. The CDR3 DNA reads as TGTGCCAGCTCAAACGGGGGGCACTACAATGAGCAGTTCTTC.